This TCR beta chain was sequenced in a study of OX40 agonist ivuxolimab in advanced cancers. Study-wide results and limits: The average count of expanded clones was higher among CD8+ T cells than among CD4+. Which antigen the expanded peripheral T cells recognized is unknown.

The CDR3 sequence is 15 residues long. The germline V gene encodes CDR1 SSHAT and CDR2 FNYEAQ (reference sequence). Assay: immunoSEQ multiplex PCR; the TCRdb copy retains only in-frame clones and omits some. Of around 94,000 clones listed, roughly 90% are singletons. Note on this clone: Its cognate antigen is unknown. At one end, the junction sequence differs from germline, possibly due to a read error.

Sample: CD4+ or CD8+ T cells sorted from blood, taken in a trial of the OX40 agonist ivuxolimab. The receptor was isolated from an adult with an advanced solid tumor such as melanoma, head and neck, liver or kidney cancer. The chain uses TRBV7-7 and TRBJ1-3; D gene ambiguous. CDR3 protein: CASSLGVGAGNTIYF. The CDR3 DNA reads as TGTGCTAGCAGCTTAGGCGTGGGAGCTGGAAACACCATATATTTT.